This T cell receptor (beta chain) derives from a study of blood T cells in healthy people across ages. Findings and limits, study-wide: Whereas aged donors had fewer naive CD4+ cells, long-lived donors had more of them and higher diversity.

The CDR3 runs to 16 residues. Germline assignment: CDR1 MGHRA and CDR2 YSYEKL. V was cut by 1 base and J by 3 bases, with 15 bases left in between. This clonotype occurred a few times. Its target is unknown. Using a J-beta primer mix together with a sample-barcoded 5' primer, a second PCR was run for roughly 7 to 11 cycles. CDR3-containing paired-end reads numbered at least 2.5 million in each sample. One entry per CDR3 protein results from TCRdb running MiXCR on the 5' RACE reads. This sample yields more than 1.4 million distinct CDR3 sequences, of which about 43% are seen a single time; 7.9% belongs to the top ten.

Sequences were obtained from blood. The chain employs TRBV4-1 and TRBJ1-2, with a possible D match to TRBD1 (5 bases). This receptor was obtained from a young woman in good health. In DNA form, the CDR3 reads TGCGCCAGCAGCCAAGTATCCGGGGCTGGGCACTATGGCTACACCTTC. Its protein product is CASSQVSGAGHYGYTF.